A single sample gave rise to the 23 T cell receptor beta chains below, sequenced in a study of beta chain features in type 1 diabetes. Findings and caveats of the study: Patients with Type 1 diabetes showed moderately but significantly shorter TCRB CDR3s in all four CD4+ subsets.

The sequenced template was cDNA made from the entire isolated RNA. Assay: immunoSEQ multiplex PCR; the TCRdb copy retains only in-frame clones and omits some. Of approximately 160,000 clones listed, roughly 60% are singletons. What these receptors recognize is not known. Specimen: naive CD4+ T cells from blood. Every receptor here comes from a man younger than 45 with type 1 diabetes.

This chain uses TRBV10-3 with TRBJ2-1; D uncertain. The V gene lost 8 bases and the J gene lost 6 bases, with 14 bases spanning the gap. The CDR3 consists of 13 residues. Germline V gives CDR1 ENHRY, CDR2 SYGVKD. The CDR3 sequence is CAIRPGMGNEQFF. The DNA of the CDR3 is TGTGCCATCCGTCCGGGTATGGGCAATGAGCAGTTCTTC.

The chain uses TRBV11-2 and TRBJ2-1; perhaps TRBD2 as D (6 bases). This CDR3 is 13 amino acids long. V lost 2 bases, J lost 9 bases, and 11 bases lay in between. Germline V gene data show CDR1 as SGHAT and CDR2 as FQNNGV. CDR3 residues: CASSLMDGSEQFF. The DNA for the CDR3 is TGTGCCAGCAGCTTAATGGACGGGAGTGAGCAGTTCTTC. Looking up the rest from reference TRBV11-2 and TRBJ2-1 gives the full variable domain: EAGVAQSPRYKIIEKRQSVAFWCNPISGHATLYWYQQILGQGPKLLIQFQNNGVVDDSQLPKDRFSAERLKGVDSTLKIQPAKLEDSAVYLCASSLMDGSEQFFGPGTRLTVL.

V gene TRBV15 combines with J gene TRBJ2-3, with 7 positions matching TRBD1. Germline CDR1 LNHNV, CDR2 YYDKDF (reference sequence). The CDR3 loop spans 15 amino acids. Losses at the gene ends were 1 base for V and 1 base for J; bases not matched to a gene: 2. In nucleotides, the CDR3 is TGTGCCACCAGCAGAGGTAGGGGGCGCACAGATACGCAGTATTTT. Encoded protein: CATSRGRGRTDTQYF.

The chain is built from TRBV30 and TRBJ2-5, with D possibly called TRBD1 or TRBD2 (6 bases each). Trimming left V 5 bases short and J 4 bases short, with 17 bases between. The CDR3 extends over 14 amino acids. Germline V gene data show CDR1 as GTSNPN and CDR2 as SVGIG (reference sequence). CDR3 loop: CAWGGRGPVETQYF. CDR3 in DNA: TGTGCCTGGGGCGGTCGGGGGCCTGTAGAGACCCAGTACTTC.

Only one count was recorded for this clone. The CDR3 is CASSPSIRDEQFF. The CDR3, as DNA: TGTGCCAGCAGCCCCAGTATAAGGGATGAGCAGTTCTTC. This chain links TRBV28 with TRBJ2-1; D unresolved. Germline loops: CDR1 MDHEN, CDR2 SYDVKM. V lost 6 bases and J lost 8, with 14 bases in between. This CDR3 region has 13 residues.

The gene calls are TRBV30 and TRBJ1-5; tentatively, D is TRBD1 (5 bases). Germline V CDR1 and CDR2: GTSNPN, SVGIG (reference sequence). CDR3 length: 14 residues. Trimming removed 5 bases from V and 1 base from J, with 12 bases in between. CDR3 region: CAWSDNESNQPQHF. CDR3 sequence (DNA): TGTGCCTGGTCGGACAACGAGAGCAATCAGCCCCAGCATTTT.

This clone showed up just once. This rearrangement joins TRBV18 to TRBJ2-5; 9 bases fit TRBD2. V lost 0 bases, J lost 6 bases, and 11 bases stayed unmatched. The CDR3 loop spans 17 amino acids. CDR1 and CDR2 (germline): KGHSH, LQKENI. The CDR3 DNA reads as TGTGCCAGCTCACCACCCATGGATAGCGGGGGAGGAAAGACCCAGTACTTC. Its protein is CASSPPMDSGGGKTQYF.

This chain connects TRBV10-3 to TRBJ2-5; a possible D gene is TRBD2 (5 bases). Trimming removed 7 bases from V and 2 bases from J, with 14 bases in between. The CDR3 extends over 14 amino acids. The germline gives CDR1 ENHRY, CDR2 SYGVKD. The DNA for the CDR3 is TGTGCCATCACCGAGGGCGGCGGGCAAGAGACCCAGTACTTC. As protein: CAITEGGGQETQYF.

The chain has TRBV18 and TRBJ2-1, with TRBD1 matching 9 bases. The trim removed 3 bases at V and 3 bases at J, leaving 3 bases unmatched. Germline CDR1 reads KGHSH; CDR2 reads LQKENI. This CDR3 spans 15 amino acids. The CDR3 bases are TGTGCCAGCTCACCCCGGACAGGGGACTACAATGAGCAGTTCTTC. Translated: CASSPRTGDYNEQFF.

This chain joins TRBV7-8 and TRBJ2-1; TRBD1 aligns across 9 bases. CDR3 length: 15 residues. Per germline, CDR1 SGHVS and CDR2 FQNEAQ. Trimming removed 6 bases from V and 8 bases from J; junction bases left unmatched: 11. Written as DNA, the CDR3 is TGTGCCAGCAGTAAAACAGGGGGCAAGATGGATGAGCAGTTCTTC. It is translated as CASSKTGGKMDEQFF. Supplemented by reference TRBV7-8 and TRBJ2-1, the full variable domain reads GAGVSQSPRYKVAKRGQDVALRCDPISGHVSLFWYQQALGQGPEFLTYFQNEAQLDKSGLPSDRFFAERPEGSVSTLKIQRTQQEDSAVYLCASSKTGGKMDEQFFGPGTRLTVL.

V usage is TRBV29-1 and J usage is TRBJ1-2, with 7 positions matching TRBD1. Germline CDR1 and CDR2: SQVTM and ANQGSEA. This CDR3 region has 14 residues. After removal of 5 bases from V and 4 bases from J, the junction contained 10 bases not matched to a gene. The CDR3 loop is CSVQPGTASYGYTF. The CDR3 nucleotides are TGCAGCGTTCAGCCCGGGACAGCCTCCTATGGCTACACCTTC.

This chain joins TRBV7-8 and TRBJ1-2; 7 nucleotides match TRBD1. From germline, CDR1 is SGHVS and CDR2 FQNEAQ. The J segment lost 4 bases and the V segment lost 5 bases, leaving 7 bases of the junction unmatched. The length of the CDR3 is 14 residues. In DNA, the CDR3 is TGTGCCAGCAGCCCCGGACAGGCCCTCTATGGCTACACCTTC. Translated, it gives CASSPGQALYGYTF.

The CDR3 protein is CAWSLDRGSPLHF. The CDR3 nucleotides are TGTGCCTGGAGCTTGGACAGGGGTTCACCCCTCCACTTT. The rearrangement links TRBV30 to TRBJ1-6, with 9 bases aligning to TRBD1. Per germline, CDR1 GTSNPN and CDR2 SVGIG (reference sequence). V dropped 3 bases and J dropped 9; count of bases not matched to a gene: 3. This CDR3 region has 13 residues.

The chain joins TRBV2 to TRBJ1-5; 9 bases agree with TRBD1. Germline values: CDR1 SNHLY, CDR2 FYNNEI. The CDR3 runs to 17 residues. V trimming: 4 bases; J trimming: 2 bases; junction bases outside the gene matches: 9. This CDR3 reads CASSGRTGDRRNQPQHF. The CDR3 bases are TGTGCCAGCAGTGGACGGACAGGGGATCGTCGCAATCAGCCCCAGCATTTT.

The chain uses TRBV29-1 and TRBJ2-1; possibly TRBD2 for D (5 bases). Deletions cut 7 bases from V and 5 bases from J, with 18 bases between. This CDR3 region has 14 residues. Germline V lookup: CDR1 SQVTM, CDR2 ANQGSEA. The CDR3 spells CSARLAIGNNEQFF. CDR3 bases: TGCAGCGCAAGGCTAGCCATAGGAAACAATGAGCAGTTCTTC.

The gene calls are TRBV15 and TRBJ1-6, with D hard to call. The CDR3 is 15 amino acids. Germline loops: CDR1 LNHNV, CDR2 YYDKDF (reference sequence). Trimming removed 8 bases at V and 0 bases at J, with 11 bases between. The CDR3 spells CATGLESSYNSPLHF. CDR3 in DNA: TGTGCCACCGGCCTAGAGAGCTCCTATAATTCACCCCTCCACTTT. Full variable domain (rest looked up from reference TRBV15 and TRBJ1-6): DAMVIQNPRYQVTQFGKPVTLSCSQTLNHNVMYWYQQKSSQAPKLLFHYYDKDFNNEADTPDNFQSRRPNTSFCFLDIRSPGLGDTAMYLCATGLESSYNSPLHFGNGTRLTVT.

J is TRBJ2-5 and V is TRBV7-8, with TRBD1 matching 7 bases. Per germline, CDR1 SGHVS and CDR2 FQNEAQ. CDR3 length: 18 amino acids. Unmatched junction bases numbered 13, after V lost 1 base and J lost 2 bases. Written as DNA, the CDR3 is TGTGCCAGCAGCTTAGGCACAGGGGCCTCGCCCTTTCAAGAGACCCAGTACTTC. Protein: CASSLGTGASPFQETQYF.

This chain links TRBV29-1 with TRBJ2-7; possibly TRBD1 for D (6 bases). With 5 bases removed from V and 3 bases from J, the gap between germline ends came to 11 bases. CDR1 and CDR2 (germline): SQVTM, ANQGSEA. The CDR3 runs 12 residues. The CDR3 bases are TGCAGCGTTCTCGAGGGGGTCTACGAGCAGTACTTC. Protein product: CSVLEGVYEQYF.

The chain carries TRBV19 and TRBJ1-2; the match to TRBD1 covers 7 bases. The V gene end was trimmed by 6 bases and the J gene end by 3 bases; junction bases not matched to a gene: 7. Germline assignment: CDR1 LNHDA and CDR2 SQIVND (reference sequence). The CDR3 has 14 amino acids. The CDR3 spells CASSPRGQYYGYTF. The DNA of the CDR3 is TGTGCCAGTAGCCCGAGGGGACAGTACTATGGCTACACCTTC.

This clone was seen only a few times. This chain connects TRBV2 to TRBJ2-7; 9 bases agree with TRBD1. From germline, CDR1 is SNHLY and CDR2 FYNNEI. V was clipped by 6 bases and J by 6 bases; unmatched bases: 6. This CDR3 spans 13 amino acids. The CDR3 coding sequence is TGTGCCAGCAGAAGGGACAGGGTCGCCGAGCAGTACTTC. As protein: CASRRDRVAEQYF.

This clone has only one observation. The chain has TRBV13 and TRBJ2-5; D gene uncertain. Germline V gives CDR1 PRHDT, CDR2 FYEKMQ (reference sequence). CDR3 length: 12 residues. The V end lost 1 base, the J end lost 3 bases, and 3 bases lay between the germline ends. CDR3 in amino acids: CASSLVKETQYF. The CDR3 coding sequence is TGTGCCAGCAGCTTAGTCAAAGAGACCCAGTACTTC.

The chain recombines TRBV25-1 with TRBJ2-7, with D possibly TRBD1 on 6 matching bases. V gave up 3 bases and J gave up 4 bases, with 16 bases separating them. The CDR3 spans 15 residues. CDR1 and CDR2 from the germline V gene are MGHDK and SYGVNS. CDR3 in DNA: TGTGCCAGCAGTGATACGGGCCAGGGGATGTACGAGCAGTACTTC. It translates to CASSDTGQGMYEQYF.

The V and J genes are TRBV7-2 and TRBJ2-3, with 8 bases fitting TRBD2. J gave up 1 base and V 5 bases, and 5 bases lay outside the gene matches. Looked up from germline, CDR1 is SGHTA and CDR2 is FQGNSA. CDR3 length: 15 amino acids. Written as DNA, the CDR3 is TGTGCCAGCAGCGATAGCGGGGCCGGCACAGATACGCAGTATTTT. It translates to CASSDSGAGTDTQYF.